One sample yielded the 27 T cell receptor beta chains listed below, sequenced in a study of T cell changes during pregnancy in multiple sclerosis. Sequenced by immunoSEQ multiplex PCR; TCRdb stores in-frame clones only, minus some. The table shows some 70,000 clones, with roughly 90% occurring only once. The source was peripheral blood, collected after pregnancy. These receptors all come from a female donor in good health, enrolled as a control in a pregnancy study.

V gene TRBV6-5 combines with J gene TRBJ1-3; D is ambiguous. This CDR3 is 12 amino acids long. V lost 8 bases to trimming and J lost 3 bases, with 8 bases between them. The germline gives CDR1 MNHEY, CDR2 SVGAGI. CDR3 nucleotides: TGTGCCAGCGGGCAGAATGGAAACACCATATATTTT. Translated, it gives CASGQNGNTIYF.

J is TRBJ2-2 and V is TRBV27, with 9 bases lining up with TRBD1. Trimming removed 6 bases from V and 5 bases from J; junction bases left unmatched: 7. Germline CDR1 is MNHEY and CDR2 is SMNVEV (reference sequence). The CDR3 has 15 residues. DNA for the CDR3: TGTGCCAGCAGCGACAGGGGGGTTTGGACCGGGGAGCTGTTTTTT. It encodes CASSDRGVWTGELFF.

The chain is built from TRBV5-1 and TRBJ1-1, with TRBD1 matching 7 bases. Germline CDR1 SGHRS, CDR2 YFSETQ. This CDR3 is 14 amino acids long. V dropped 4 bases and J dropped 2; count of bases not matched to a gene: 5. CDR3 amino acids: CASSRGTENTEAFF. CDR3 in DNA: TGCGCCAGCAGCAGAGGGACAGAAAACACTGAAGCTTTCTTT.

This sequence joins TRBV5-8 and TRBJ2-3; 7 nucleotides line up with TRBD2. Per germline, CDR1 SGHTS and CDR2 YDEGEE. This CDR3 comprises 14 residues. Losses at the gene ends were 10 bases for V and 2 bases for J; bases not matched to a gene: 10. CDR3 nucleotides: TGTGCCCCCGGCTCCGGGGGGTACACAGATACGCAGTATTTT. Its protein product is CAPGSGGYTDTQYF.

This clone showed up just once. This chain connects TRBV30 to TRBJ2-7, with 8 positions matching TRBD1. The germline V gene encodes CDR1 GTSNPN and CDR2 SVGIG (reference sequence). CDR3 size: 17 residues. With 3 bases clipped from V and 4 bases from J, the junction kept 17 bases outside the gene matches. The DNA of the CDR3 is TGTGCCTGGAGGCAGTCAGGGGGCCCCAATAGTCCTTACGAGCAGTACTTC. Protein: CAWRQSGGPNSPYEQYF. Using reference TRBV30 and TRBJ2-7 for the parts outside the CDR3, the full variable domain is SQTIHQWPATLVQPVGSPLSLECTVEGTSNPNLYWYRQAAGRGLQLLFYSVGIGQISSEVPQNLSASRPQDRQFILSSKKLLLSDSGFYLCAWRQSGGPNSPYEQYFGPGTRLTVT.

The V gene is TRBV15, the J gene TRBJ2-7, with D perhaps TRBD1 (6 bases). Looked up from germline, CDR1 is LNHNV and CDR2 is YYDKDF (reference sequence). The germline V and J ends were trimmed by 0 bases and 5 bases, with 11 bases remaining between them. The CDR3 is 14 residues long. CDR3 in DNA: TGTGCCACCAGCAGAGATGCGGACAGCAACGAGCAGTACTTC. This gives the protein CATSRDADSNEQYF.

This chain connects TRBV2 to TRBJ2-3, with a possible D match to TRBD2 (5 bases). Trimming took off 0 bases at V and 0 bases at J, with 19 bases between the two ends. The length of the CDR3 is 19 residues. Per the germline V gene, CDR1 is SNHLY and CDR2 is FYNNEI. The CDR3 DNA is TGTGCCAGCAGTGAAGCGGGAGTACTTGCTGGGTCTAGCACAGATACGCAGTATTTT. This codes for CASSEAGVLAGSSTDTQYF.

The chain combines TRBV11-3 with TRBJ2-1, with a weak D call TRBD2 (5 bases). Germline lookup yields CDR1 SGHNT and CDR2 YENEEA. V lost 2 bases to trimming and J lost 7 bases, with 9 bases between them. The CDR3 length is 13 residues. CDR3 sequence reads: CASSLYGNNEQFF. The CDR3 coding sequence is TGTGCCAGCAGCTTATACGGGAATAATGAGCAGTTCTTC.

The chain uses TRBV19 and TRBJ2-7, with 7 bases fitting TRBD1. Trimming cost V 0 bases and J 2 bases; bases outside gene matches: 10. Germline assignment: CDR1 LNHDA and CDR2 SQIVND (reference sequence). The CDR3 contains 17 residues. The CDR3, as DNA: TGTGCCAGTAGTATAGACGTCTCTGGACAGGCCCCCTACGAGCAGTACTTC. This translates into CASSIDVSGQAPYEQYF.

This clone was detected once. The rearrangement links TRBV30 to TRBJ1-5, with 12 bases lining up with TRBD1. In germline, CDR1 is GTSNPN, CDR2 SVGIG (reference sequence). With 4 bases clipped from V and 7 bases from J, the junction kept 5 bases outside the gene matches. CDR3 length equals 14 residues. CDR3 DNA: TGTGCCTGGACGGGACAGGGGGCGAGCCAGCCCCAGCATTTT. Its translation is CAWTGQGASQPQHF.

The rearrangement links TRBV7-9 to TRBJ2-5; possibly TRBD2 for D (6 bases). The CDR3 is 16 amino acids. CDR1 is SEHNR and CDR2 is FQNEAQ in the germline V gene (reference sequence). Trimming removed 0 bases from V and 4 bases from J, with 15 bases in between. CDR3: CASSLAGREVGETQYF. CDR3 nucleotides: TGTGCCAGCAGCTTAGCTGGCAGGGAGGTCGGAGAGACCCAGTACTTC.

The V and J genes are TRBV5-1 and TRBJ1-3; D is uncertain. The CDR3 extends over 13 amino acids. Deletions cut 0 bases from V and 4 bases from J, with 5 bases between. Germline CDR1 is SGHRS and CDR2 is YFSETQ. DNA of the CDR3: TGCGCCAGCAGCTTGGTCCTGGGAAACACCATATATTTT. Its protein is CASSLVLGNTIYF.

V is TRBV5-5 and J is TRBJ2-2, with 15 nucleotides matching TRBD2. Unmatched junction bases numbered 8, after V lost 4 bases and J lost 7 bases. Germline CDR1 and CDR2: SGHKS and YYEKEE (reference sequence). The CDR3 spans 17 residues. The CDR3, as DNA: TGTGCCAGCAGCCTGGGACTAGCGGGGGGATCCATCGGGGAGCTGTTTTTT. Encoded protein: CASSLGLAGGSIGELFF.

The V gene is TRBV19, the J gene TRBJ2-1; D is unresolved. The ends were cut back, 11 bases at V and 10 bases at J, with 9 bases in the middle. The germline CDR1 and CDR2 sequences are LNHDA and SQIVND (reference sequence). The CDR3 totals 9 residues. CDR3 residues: CAELWEQFF. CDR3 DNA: TGTGCCGAACTTTGGGAGCAGTTCTTC.

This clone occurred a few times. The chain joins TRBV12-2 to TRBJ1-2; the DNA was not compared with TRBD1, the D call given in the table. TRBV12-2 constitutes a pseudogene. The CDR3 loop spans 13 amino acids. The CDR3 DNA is TGTGCAAGTCCACCGGACAGGCGTTATGGCTACACCTTC. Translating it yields CASPPDRRYGYTF.

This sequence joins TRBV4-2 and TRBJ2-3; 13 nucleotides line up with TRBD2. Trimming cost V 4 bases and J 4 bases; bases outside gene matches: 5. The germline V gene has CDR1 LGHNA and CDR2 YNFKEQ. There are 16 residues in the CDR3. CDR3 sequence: CASSLTSGRAADTQYF. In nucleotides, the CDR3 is TGTGCCAGCAGCCTCACTAGCGGGAGGGCGGCAGATACGCAGTATTTT.

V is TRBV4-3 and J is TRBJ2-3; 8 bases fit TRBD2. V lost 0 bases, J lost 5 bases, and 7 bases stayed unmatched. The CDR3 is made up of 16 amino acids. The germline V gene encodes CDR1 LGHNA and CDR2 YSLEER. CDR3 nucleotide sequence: TGCGCCAGCAGCCAAGATGGGCCGGGGGGGTTAGATACGCAGTATTTT. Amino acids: CASSQDGPGGLDTQYF.

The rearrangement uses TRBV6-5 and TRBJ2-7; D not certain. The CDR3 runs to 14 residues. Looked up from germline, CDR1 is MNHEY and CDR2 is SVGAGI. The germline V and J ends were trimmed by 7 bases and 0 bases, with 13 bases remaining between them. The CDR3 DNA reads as TGTGCCAGCAACGACATCAAGAGCTCCTACGAGCAGTACTTC. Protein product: CASNDIKSSYEQYF.

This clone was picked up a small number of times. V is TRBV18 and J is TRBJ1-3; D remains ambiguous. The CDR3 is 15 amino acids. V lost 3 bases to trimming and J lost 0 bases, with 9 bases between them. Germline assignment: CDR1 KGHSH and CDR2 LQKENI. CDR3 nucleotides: TGTGCCAGCTCACCCAGACAAATCTCTGGAAACACCATATATTTT. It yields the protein CASSPRQISGNTIYF.

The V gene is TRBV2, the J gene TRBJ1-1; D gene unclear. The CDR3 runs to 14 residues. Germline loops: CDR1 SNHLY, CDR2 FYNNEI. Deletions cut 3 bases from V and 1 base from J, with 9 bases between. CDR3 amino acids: CASSDWQKNTEAFF. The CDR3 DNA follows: TGTGCCAGCAGTGATTGGCAGAAGAACACTGAAGCTTTCTTT.

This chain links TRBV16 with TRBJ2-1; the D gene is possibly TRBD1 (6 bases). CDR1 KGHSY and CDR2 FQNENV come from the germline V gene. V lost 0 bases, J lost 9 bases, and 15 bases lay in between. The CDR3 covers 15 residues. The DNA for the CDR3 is TGTGCCAGCAGCCAATCGGGGGCAGGGTCTAGTGAGCAGTTCTTC. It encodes CASSQSGAGSSEQFF.

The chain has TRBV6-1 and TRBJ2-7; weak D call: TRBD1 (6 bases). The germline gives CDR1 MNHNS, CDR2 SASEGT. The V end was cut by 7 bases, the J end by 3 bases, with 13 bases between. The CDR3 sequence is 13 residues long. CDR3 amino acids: CASKGQGNYEQYF. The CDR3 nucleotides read TGTGCCAGCAAGGGCCAGGGGAACTACGAGCAGTACTTC.

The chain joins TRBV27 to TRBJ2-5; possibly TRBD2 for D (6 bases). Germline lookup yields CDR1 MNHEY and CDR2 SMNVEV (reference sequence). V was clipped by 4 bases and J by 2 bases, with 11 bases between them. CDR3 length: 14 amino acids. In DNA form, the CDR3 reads TGTGCCAGCAGTTACACCGGGGGACAAGAGACCCAGTACTTC. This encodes CASSYTGGQETQYF.

The CDR3 nucleotides are TGTGCCAGTAGTATGTCTAGGGGGCGCAGCGGCAATCAGCCCCAGCATTTT. Residues: CASSMSRGRSGNQPQHF. The chain links TRBV19 to TRBJ1-5; the match to TRBD1 covers 7 bases. CDR1 is LNHDA and CDR2 is SQIVND in the germline V gene (reference sequence). Trimming cost V 3 bases and J 2 bases; bases outside gene matches: 10. This CDR3 is 17 amino acids long.

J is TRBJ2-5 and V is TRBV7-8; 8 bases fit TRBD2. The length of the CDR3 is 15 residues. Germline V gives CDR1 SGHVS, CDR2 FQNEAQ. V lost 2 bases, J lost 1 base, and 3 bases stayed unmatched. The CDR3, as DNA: TGTGCCAGCAGCTTATCAGGGACTAGCCAAGAGACCCAGTACTTC. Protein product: CASSLSGTSQETQYF.

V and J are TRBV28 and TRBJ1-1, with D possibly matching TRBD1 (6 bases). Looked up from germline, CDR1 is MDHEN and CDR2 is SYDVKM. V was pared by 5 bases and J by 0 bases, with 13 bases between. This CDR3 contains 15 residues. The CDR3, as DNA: TGTGCCAGCAGTGTAGGGGGGGGAGTGAACACTGAAGCTTTCTTT. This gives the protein CASSVGGGVNTEAFF.

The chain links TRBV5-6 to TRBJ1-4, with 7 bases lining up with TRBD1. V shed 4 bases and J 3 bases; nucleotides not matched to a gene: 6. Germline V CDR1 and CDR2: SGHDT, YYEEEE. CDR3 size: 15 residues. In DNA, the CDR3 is TGTGCCAGCAGCGGACGACAGGGCCCTAATGAAAAACTGTTTTTT. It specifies CASSGRQGPNEKLFF.